This T cell receptor (beta chain) was sequenced in a study of naive and memory T cell subsets. The study, taken as a whole, reports: In naive cells, over 85% of TCR sequences were seen only once.

This clonotype has more than one count but fewer than ten. Its antigen is not identified. The beta constant-region primer was an equimolar mix of two oligonucleotides covering TRBC1 and TRBC2. TCRdb fed the UMI-ligation and nested PCR reads into MiXCR, producing one record per CDR3 protein. The data contain roughly 91,000 distinct CDR3 sequences, about an eighth of them singletons. From the second PCR step, alpha and beta chains were amplified apart. Germline V gene lookup returns CDR1 SGHDN and CDR2 FVKESK. V lost 0 bases, J lost 8 bases, and 4 bases lay in between. CDR3 length: 12 amino acids. What was sequenced was central memory CD4+ T cells from blood. The rearrangement links TRBV14 to TRBJ2-2, with unresolved D. The receptor was derived from a human donor in good health. The CDR3 DNA reads TGTGCCAGCAGCCAAGATCGAGGGGAGCTGTTTTTT. Its protein product is CASSQDRGELFF.